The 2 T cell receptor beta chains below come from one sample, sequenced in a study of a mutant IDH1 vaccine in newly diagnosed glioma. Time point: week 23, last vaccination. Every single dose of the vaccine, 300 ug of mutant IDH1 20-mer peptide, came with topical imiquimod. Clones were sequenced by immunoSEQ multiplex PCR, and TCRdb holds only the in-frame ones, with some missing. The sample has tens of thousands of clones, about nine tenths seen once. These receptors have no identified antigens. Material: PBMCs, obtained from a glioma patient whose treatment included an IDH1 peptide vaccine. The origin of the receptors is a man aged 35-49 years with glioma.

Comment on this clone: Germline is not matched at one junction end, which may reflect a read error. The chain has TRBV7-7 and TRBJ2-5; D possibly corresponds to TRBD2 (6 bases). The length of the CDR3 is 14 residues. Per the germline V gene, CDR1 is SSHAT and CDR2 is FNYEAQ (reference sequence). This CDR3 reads CASSRGTNQETQYF. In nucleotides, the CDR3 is TGTGCTAGCAGCCGCGGGACCAACCAAGAGACCCAGTACTTC.

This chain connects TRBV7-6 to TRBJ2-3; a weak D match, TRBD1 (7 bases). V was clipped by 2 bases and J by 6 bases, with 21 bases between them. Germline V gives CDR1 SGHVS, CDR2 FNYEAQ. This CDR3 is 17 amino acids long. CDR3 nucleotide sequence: TGTGCCAGCAGCTTAATGGGGGGACAGAACCAGGCTGATACGCAGTATTTT. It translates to CASSLMGGQNQADTQYF.